This entry concerns a single T cell receptor (beta chain). What it recognizes is unknown. Naive CD8 populations comprised CD45RO-negative cells positively selected for CCR7, excluding terminally differentiated effector memory CD45RA+ cells. All donors were Caucasian adults living in Nashville, Tennessee. The material for each subset, its genomic DNA, was split evenly across several immunoSEQ plates. Profiled with immunoSEQ multiplex PCR; TCRdb holds only in-frame clones, not every one. Of fewer than 850,000 clones in the sample, 90% to 97% were seen once. The record originates from a study of shared clonotypes between healthy human individuals. Study results and limitations: The sharing of 4.5% to 6.5% of naive CD4 clonotypes was seen across a handful of donors.

The V and J ends lost 0 bases and 3 bases, in that order; junction bases with no gene match: 3. Germline values: CDR1 SGDLS, CDR2 YYNGEE. The CDR3 contains 15 residues. The sequence came from a man aged 30-40 years in good health. Sequencing input: naive CD8+ T cells sorted from blood. The V call is TRBV9, the J call TRBJ1-2, with 9 nucleotides matching TRBD1. The CDR3 sequence is CASSVARTGDYGYTF. CDR3 in DNA: TGTGCCAGCAGCGTAGCAAGGACAGGGGACTATGGCTACACCTTC.